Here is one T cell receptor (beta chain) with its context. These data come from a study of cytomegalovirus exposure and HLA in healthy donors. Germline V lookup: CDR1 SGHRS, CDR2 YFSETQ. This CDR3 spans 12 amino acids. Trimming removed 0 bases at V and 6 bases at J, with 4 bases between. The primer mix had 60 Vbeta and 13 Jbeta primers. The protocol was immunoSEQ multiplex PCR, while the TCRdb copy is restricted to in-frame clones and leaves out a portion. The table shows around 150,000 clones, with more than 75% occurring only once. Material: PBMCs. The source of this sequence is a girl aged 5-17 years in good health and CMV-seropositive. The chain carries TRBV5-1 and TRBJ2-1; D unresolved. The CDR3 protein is CASSLVINEQFF. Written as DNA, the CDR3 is TGCGCCAGCAGCTTGGTAATCAATGAGCAGTTCTTC.